Presented here are 22 T cell receptor beta chains from one specimen sequenced in a study of cytomegalovirus exposure and HLA in healthy donors. Primers for the PCR totalled 60 Vbeta and 13 Jbeta. Libraries were prepared by immunoSEQ multiplex PCR; TCRdb keeps only in-frame clonotypes and omits some of them. The table records about 82,000 clones, roughly 9.1% of them present only once. Sequenced: PBMCs. All receptors come from a man in his 60s in good health and CMV-seropositive.

V usage is TRBV2 and J usage is TRBJ2-7; D is possibly TRBD2 (5 bases). The CDR3 runs to 17 residues. Trimming took 2 bases from V and 3 from J, leaving 20 bases between them. The germline V gene encodes CDR1 SNHLY and CDR2 FYNNEI. The CDR3 DNA sequence: TGTGCCAGCAGTGAACTTAGAACCCCGGGGAAAGACTACGAGCAGTACTTC. Amino acid sequence: CASSELRTPGKDYEQYF.

J is TRBJ2-7 and V is TRBV28; 8 bases line up with TRBD1. Germline V lookup: CDR1 MDHEN, CDR2 SYDVKM. The CDR3 covers 16 residues. V lost 7 bases to trimming and J lost 0 bases; unmatched junction nucleotides: 11. The chain's CDR3 is CASNFGTGPISYEQYF. The DNA of the CDR3 is TGTGCCAGCAACTTTGGGACAGGCCCTATCTCCTACGAGCAGTACTTC.

The rearrangement joins TRBV29-1 to TRBJ2-3; 11 bases line up with TRBD1. V trimming: 8 bases; J trimming: 3 bases; junction bases outside the gene matches: 7. This CDR3 is 14 amino acids long. In germline, CDR1 is SQVTM, CDR2 ANQGSEA. For the CDR3, the DNA is TGCAGCACGTCCGGGACAGGGGGAACAGATACGCAGTATTTT. Translation gives CSTSGTGGTDTQYF.

V usage is TRBV2 and J usage is TRBJ2-5, with TRBD1 identical over 10 bases. CDR1 SNHLY and CDR2 FYNNEI come from the germline V gene. CDR3 length equals 16 residues. V shed 2 bases, J shed 4 bases, and the junction held 7 bases outside the gene matches. The CDR3 protein is CASSELPGTGVETQYF. CDR3 nucleotide sequence: TGTGCCAGCAGTGAACTACCCGGGACAGGGGTAGAGACCCAGTACTTC. Together with reference TRBV2 and TRBJ2-5, the CDR3 gives the full variable domain: EPEVTQTPSHQVTQMGQEVILRCVPISNHLYFYWYRQILGQKVEFLVSFYNNEISEKSEIFDDQFSVERPDGSNFTLKIRSTKLEDSAMYFCASSELPGTGVETQYFGPGTRLLVL.

V and J are TRBV7-9 and TRBJ2-2; 8 bases agree with TRBD2. This CDR3 is built from 16 residues. Germline assignment: CDR1 SEHNR and CDR2 FQNEAQ (reference sequence). The ends lost 8 bases at V and 6 bases at J; junction bases unmatched: 14. CDR3: CASAAPGLGVAGELFF. CDR3 nucleotide sequence: TGTGCCAGCGCCGCCCCGGGACTAGGAGTGGCCGGGGAGCTGTTTTTT.

The chain recombines TRBV19 with TRBJ2-1; 9 bases map to TRBD1. The J segment lost 9 bases and the V segment lost 1 base, leaving 7 bases of the junction unmatched. Germline V gene sequence: CDR1 LNHDA, CDR2 SQIVND (reference sequence). There are 15 residues in the CDR3. The CDR3 sequence is CASSIGVTGGGEQFF. As DNA, the CDR3 is TGTGCCAGTAGTATAGGGGTCACAGGGGGCGGTGAGCAGTTCTTC. Combining the CDR3 with reference TRBV19 and TRBJ2-1 gives the whole variable domain DGGITQSPKYLFRKEGQNVTLSCEQNLNHDAMYWYRQDPGQGLRLIYYSQIVNDFQKGDIAEGYSVSREKKESFPLTVTSAQKNPTAFYLCASSIGVTGGGEQFFGPGTRLTVL.

This clone was seen only a few times. This sequence joins TRBV7-6 and TRBJ1-1, with TRBD1 matching 10 bases. The V gene end was trimmed by 4 bases and the J gene end by 4 bases; junction bases not matched to a gene: 6. The CDR3 extends over 15 amino acids. The germline CDR1 and CDR2 sequences are SGHVS and FNYEAQ. The CDR3 DNA reads TGTGCCAGCAGCTCCCGACAGGGGGCCGGCACTGAAGCTTTCTTT. As protein: CASSSRQGAGTEAFF.

The chain joins TRBV2 to TRBJ1-2; D not resolved. The CDR3 is 12 amino acids. Looked up from germline, CDR1 is SNHLY and CDR2 is FYNNEI. The V end lost 6 bases, the J end lost 5 bases, and 10 bases lay between the germline ends. DNA of the CDR3: TGTGCCAGCAGACAGCCACTTTATGGCTACACCTTC. Encoded protein: CASRQPLYGYTF.

This chain connects TRBV2 to TRBJ1-2, with D unclear. CDR1 is SNHLY, CDR2 FYNNEI, per germline. Trimming stripped 9 bases from V and 5 bases from J, with 19 bases between. This CDR3 region has 14 residues. In nucleotides, the CDR3 is TGTGCCAGTACTTTGGCGCAGGCCTCTTATGGCTACACCTTC. It yields the protein CASTLAQASYGYTF. The complete variable domain, with remaining parts taken from reference TRBV2 and TRBJ1-2, reads EPEVTQTPSHQVTQMGQEVILRCVPISNHLYFYWYRQILGQKVEFLVSFYNNEISEKSEIFDDQFSVERPDGSNFTLKIRSTKLEDSAMYFCASTLAQASYGYTFGSGTRLTVV.

The V and J genes are TRBV5-8 and TRBJ1-2, with unresolved D. The CDR3 totals 15 residues. CDR1 SGHTS and CDR2 YDEGEE come from the germline V gene. The V and J ends lost 1 base and 2 bases respectively, with 12 bases between them. CDR3 sequence reads: CASSLLEVANYGYTF. In nucleotides, the CDR3 is TGTGCCAGCAGCTTGTTGGAGGTTGCCAACTATGGCTACACCTTC. The full variable domain, completed using reference TRBV5-8 and TRBJ1-2, is EAGVTQSPTHLIKTRGQQATLRCSPISGHTSVYWYQQALGLGLQFLLWYDEGEERNRGNFPPRFSGRQFPNYSSELNVNALELEDSALYLCASSLLEVANYGYTFGSGTRLTVV.

J is TRBJ2-4 and V is TRBV6-5; tentative D call: TRBD2 (5 bases). The germline gives CDR1 MNHEY, CDR2 SVGAGI. V dropped 8 bases and J dropped 0 bases, with 8 bases sitting between them. The CDR3 is made up of 13 amino acids. CDR3 in amino acids: CASRELAKNIQYF. In DNA form, the CDR3 reads TGTGCCAGCCGGGAACTAGCCAAAAACATTCAGTACTTC.

This chain connects TRBV11-2 to TRBJ2-3; the D gene is possibly TRBD2 (6 bases). The germline V gene has CDR1 SGHAT and CDR2 FQNNGV. Trimming removed 1 base at V and 4 bases at J, with 15 bases between. This CDR3 contains 16 residues. The CDR3 region is CASSLGSPGVADTQYF. The DNA of the CDR3 is TGTGCCAGCAGCTTAGGTAGCCCGGGGGTTGCAGATACGCAGTATTTT. Full variable domain (rest looked up from reference TRBV11-2 and TRBJ2-3): EAGVAQSPRYKIIEKRQSVAFWCNPISGHATLYWYQQILGQGPKLLIQFQNNGVVDDSQLPKDRFSAERLKGVDSTLKIQPAKLEDSAVYLCASSLGSPGVADTQYFGPGTRLTVL.

This clone was seen once. The chain couples TRBV19 to TRBJ2-7; 8 bases map to TRBD1. Germline values: CDR1 LNHDA, CDR2 SQIVND (reference sequence). Trimming took 3 bases from V and 4 from J; bases not matched to a gene: 8. The CDR3 is 15 amino acids. The CDR3 coding sequence is TGTGCCAGTAGTATCGGGCCAGGGGGCCAGTACGAGCAGTACGTC. This gives the protein CASSIGPGGQYEQYV.

The chain joins TRBV19 to TRBJ1-2; 12 bases line up with TRBD1. This CDR3 has 15 residues. Germline CDR1 is LNHDA and CDR2 is SQIVND (reference sequence). V lost 10 bases and J lost 4; bases outside the gene matches: 10. The CDR3 spells CATSGTGGAGYGYTF. In DNA, the CDR3 is TGTGCCACTTCCGGGACAGGGGGCGCGGGCTATGGCTACACCTTC.

The chain employs TRBV7-9 and TRBJ2-5, with 8 positions matching TRBD1. Germline V gene data show CDR1 as SEHNR and CDR2 as FQNEAQ (reference sequence). The CDR3 runs to 15 residues. J lost 5 bases, V lost 4 bases, and 9 bases had no gene match. CDR3: CASSSDRVGLETQYF. DNA of the CDR3: TGTGCCAGCAGCTCGGACAGGGTAGGCCTGGAGACCCAGTACTTC. The entire variable domain, with the rest obtained from reference TRBV7-9 and TRBJ2-5, is as follows: DTGVSQNPRHKITKRGQNVTFRCDPISEHNRLYWYRQTLGQGPEFLTYFQNEAQLEKSRLLSDRFSAERPKGSFSTLEIQRTEQGDSAMYLCASSSDRVGLETQYFGPGTRLLVL.

This clone has just a few counts. The chain employs TRBV28 and TRBJ2-7; D may be TRBD2 (6 bases). Germline V gene data show CDR1 as MDHEN and CDR2 as SYDVKM. This CDR3 region has 14 residues. The ends were cut back, 6 bases at V and 2 bases at J, with 14 bases in the middle. The CDR3: CASSTGTAPYEQYV. The CDR3 DNA reads as TGTGCCAGCAGCACCGGGACTGCCCCCTACGAGCAGTACGTC.

J is TRBJ1-2 and V is TRBV30, with a weak D call TRBD1 (6 bases). V lost 3 bases, J lost 5 bases, and 13 bases lay in between. Germline V gene data show CDR1 as GTSNPN and CDR2 as SVGIG (reference sequence). This CDR3 region has 13 residues. The chain's CDR3 is CAWSATGRYGYTF. CDR3 DNA sequence: TGTGCCTGGAGCGCGACAGGCAGATATGGCTACACCTTC. Combining the CDR3 with reference TRBV30 and TRBJ1-2 gives the whole variable domain SQTIHQWPATLVQPVGSPLSLECTVEGTSNPNLYWYRQAAGRGLQLLFYSVGIGQISSEVPQNLSASRPQDRQFILSSKKLLLSDSGFYLCAWSATGRYGYTFGSGTRLTVV.

The genes are TRBV19 and TRBJ2-5; tentative D call: TRBD1 (5 bases). Judging by the DNA end, TRBJ2-7 fits better; the J call may be wrong. The CDR3 consists of 14 residues. CDR1 is LNHDA and CDR2 is SQIVND in the germline V gene (reference sequence). The CDR3 DNA reads as TGTGCCAGTAGTATAGGAGGAGACAGCAACGAGCAGTACTTC. Residues: CASSIGGDSNEQYF.

On this clone itself: The junction does not match germline at one end; this may be a read error. The J gene is TRBJ2-3, the V gene TRBV7-7; 9 bases line up with TRBD1. Germline V gene sequence: CDR1 SSHAT, CDR2 FNYEAQ (reference sequence). The CDR3 is made up of 14 amino acids. The CDR3: CASSLDRGSDTQYF. In DNA, the CDR3 is TGTGCTAGCAGCCTAGACAGGGGGTCAGATACGCAGTATTTT.

This clone was detected a few times. The chain employs TRBV19 and TRBJ1-1; 9 positions agree with TRBD1. The CDR3 loop spans 15 amino acids. CDR1 and CDR2 from the germline V gene are LNHDA and SQIVND (reference sequence). The V segment lost 6 bases and the J segment 5 bases; nucleotides outside the gene matches: 10. For the CDR3, the DNA is TGTGCCAGTAGACGGACAGGGGATATGGGGACTGAAGCTTTCTTT. Encoded protein: CASRRTGDMGTEAFF.

The chain employs TRBV7-2 and TRBJ2-5, with TRBD1 identical over 10 bases. Germline CDR1 and CDR2: SGHTA and FQGNSA. J was trimmed by 1 base and V by 2 bases; bases with no gene match: 4. The CDR3 has 16 residues. CDR3 nucleotides: TGTGCCAGCAGCTTAATGGGGACAGGGGCCCAAGAGACCCAGTACTTC. It encodes CASSLMGTGAQETQYF. The complete variable domain, with remaining parts taken from reference TRBV7-2 and TRBJ2-5, reads GAGVSQSPSNKVTEKGKDVELRCDPISGHTALYWYRQSLGQGLEFLIYFQGNSAPDKSGLPSDRFSAERTGGSVSTLTIQRTQQEDSAVYLCASSLMGTGAQETQYFGPGTRLLVL.

The rearrangement joins TRBV6-6 to TRBJ2-3; D unclear. Trimming cost V 5 bases and J 0 bases, with 12 bases left between them. This CDR3 is built from 15 residues. Germline CDR1 MNHNY, CDR2 SVGAGI (reference sequence). The CDR3 nucleotides read TGTGCCAGCAGTCCCGACTCCCTAAGCACAGATACGCAGTATTTT. Its translation: CASSPDSLSTDTQYF.